Listed below are T cell receptor beta chains from one sample, sequenced in a study of shared clonotypes between healthy human individuals. TCRdb keeps only in-frame clones here, not all; method: immunoSEQ multiplex PCR. In the table there are millions of clones, around nine tenths of which are singletons. The specimen sequenced was naive CD4+ T cells sorted from blood. The source is a man aged 18 to 30 in good health. Each CDR3 is given with its conserved first and last residue. D genes are given only for firm matches. Size tells how often a clone was seen (once, few, many) or the class of an expanded clone, and some rows leave it out.

size: NA; J: TRBJ1-1; V: TRBV29-1; D: TRBD1; DNA: TGCAGCGTTGGGTTGAGGGACAGGAACACTGAAGCTTTCTTT; CDR3: CSVGLRDRNTEAFF
size: NA; J: TRBJ2-3; V: TRBV5-4; D: NA; DNA: TGTGCCAGCAGACCAGACACGGTAACAGATACGCAGTATTTT; CDR3: CASRPDTVTDTQYF
size: NA; J: TRBJ1-2; V: TRBV27; D: TRBD1; DNA: TGTGCCAGCAGTAAATCCGGGACAGCCTTTGGCTACACCTTC; CDR3: CASSKSGTAFGYTF
size: NA; J: TRBJ2-4; V: TRBV7-9; D: NA; DNA: TGTGCCAGCAGCTTATATCGTATGCTCGATTTACTAGCCAAAAACATTCAGTACTTC; CDR3: CASSLYRMLDLLAKNIQYF
size: NA; J: TRBJ2-2; V: TRBV5-1; D: NA; DNA: TGCGCCAGCAGCCTAAGCGGCAACTTGAACACCGGGGAGCTGTTTTTT; CDR3: CASSLSGNLNTGELFF
size: NA; J: TRBJ2-3; V: TRBV5-6; D: NA; DNA: TGTGCCAGCAGCTTGGCGGGGAATACGCAGTATTTT; CDR3: CASSLAGNTQYF
size: NA; J: TRBJ2-3; V: TRBV5-1; D: NA; DNA: TGCGCCAGCAGCCAGGTGGCGGGGGCCGCAGATACGCAGTATTTT; CDR3: CASSQVAGAADTQYF
size: few; J: TRBJ1-5; V: TRBV5-1; D: TRBD1; DNA: TGCGCCAGCAGCCTGGGACAGAGCAATCAGCCCCAGCATTTT; CDR3: CASSLGQSNQPQHF
size: NA; J: TRBJ2-1; V: TRBV30; D: NA; DNA: TGTGCCTGGAGCGAGTCGGAGCAGTTCTTC; CDR3: CAWSESEQFF
size: NA; J: TRBJ1-3; V: TRBV2; D: TRBD1; DNA: TGTGCCAGCAGGACACAGGGGAGAGGAAACACCATATATTTT; CDR3: CASRTQGRGNTIYF
size: NA; J: TRBJ2-7; V: TRBV5-6; D: TRBD2; DNA: TGTGCCAGCAGAACTAGCGGGGGAGTTTACGAGCAGTACTTC; CDR3: CASRTSGGVYEQYF
size: NA; J: TRBJ1-4; V: TRBV28; D: TRBD1; DNA: TGTGCCAGCAGTTTAAGTACAGGGGTTTCAAATGAAAAACTGTTTTTT; CDR3: CASSLSTGVSNEKLFF
size: NA; J: TRBJ2-3; V: TRBV7-9; D: TRBD2; DNA: TGTGCCAGCAGCCTAGGGCGGGGGGCCGCAGATACGCAGTATTTT; CDR3: CASSLGRGAADTQYF
size: NA; J: TRBJ1-1; V: TRBV5-1; D: NA; DNA: TGCGCCAGCAGCGCCCTCCTTGGGACTGAAGCTTTCTTT; CDR3: CASSALLGTEAFF
size: NA; J: TRBJ2-1; V: TRBV18; D: TRBD2; DNA: TGTGCCAGCTCACCAGATCTAGCGGGAGTTGCTGAGCAGTTCTTC; CDR3: CASSPDLAGVAEQFF
size: NA; J: TRBJ2-7; V: TRBV7-9; D: NA; DNA: TGTGCCAGCAGCTTAGCACACTACGAGCAGTACTTC; CDR3: CASSLAHYEQYF
size: NA; J: TRBJ2-2; V: TRBV5-1; D: NA; DNA: TGCGCCAGCAGCTTTGGCGATCTCACCGGGGAGCTGTTTTTT; CDR3: CASSFGDLTGELFF
size: NA; J: TRBJ2-7; V: TRBV18; D: NA; DNA: TGTGCCAGCTCCCAACTGACGGGTTACGAGCAGTACTTC; CDR3: CASSQLTGYEQYF
size: NA; J: TRBJ2-2; V: TRBV18; D: NA; DNA: TGTGCCAGCTCACCATTCCCCTACACCGGGGAGCTGTTTTTT; CDR3: CASSPFPYTGELFF
size: NA; J: TRBJ1-1; V: TRBV25-1; D: NA; DNA: TGTGCCAGCAGTGACTCGGTGGGGGCAGGGATAATGAACACTGAAGCTTTCTTT; CDR3: CASSDSVGAGIMNTEAFF
size: NA; J: TRBJ2-7; V: TRBV30; D: NA; DNA: TGTGCCTGGAGTGTTGGAGGCTACGAGCAGTACTTC; CDR3: CAWSVGGYEQYF
size: NA; J: TRBJ2-7; V: TRBV5-4; D: TRBD2; DNA: TGTGCCAGCAGCCTCACCGGGACTAGCGGGGCCCACGAGCAGTACTTC; CDR3: CASSLTGTSGAHEQYF
size: NA; J: TRBJ2-3; V: TRBV11-2; D: NA; DNA: TGTGCCAGCAGCTTATATCCCCCAGATACGCAGTATTTT; CDR3: CASSLYPPDTQYF
size: NA; J: TRBJ2-3; V: TRBV5-1; D: TRBD2; DNA: TGCGCCACCGGGAGGGAGGGGAGCACAGATACGCAGTATTTT; CDR3: CATGREGSTDTQYF
size: few; J: TRBJ1-5; V: TRBV6-5; D: TRBD1; DNA: TGTGCCAGCAGTTCGACAGGGCAGCCCCAGCATTTT; CDR3: CASSSTGQPQHF
size: NA; J: TRBJ2-2; V: TRBV5-1; D: NA; DNA: TGCGCCAGCAGCCTGGATTCGGGGGTTACCGGGGAGCTGTTTTTT; CDR3: CASSLDSGVTGELFF
size: NA; J: TRBJ1-3; V: TRBV9; D: NA; DNA: TGTGCCAGCAGCGCGGGGGGGACGGCTTCTGGAAACACCATATATTTT; CDR3: CASSAGGTASGNTIYF
size: NA; J: TRBJ1-4; V: TRBV5-6; D: TRBD1; DNA: TGTGCCAGCAGCTTAGACAGGGGAGCGAATGAAAAACTGTTTTTT; CDR3: CASSLDRGANEKLFF
size: NA; J: TRBJ1-2; V: TRBV19; D: TRBD1; DNA: TGTGCCAGTAGTACGAGACAGGGGCTATATGGCTACACCTTC; CDR3: CASSTRQGLYGYTF
size: NA; J: TRBJ1-6; V: TRBV2; D: TRBD1; DNA: TGTGCCAGCACATACCGGGACAGCTTCTCACCCCTCCACTTT; CDR3: CASTYRDSFSPLHF
size: NA; J: TRBJ2-7; V: TRBV29-1; D: NA; DNA: TGCAGCGGAGGGGACACGTTCTACGAGCAGTACTTC; CDR3: CSGGDTFYEQYF
size: NA; J: TRBJ1-1; V: TRBV28; D: NA; DNA: TGTGCCAGCAGTTTAACTGGGTTGGTCACTGAAGCTTTCTTT; CDR3: CASSLTGLVTEAFF
size: NA; J: TRBJ2-7; V: TRBV28; D: NA; DNA: TGTGCCAGCAGGAGAGGAGCCCCCTACGAGCAGTACTTC; CDR3: CASRRGAPYEQYF
size: NA; J: TRBJ1-2; V: TRBV2; D: NA; DNA: TGTGCCAGCACAGGGGACTACTATGGCTACACCTTC; CDR3: CASTGDYYGYTF
size: NA; J: TRBJ1-6; V: TRBV30; D: NA; DNA: TGTGCCTGGAGGGGAAGCTCCTATAATTCACCCCTCCACTTT; CDR3: CAWRGSSYNSPLHF
size: NA; J: TRBJ1-3; V: TRBV27; D: NA; DNA: TGTGCCAGCCAGGGTGGCCGCCCCCTCACTGGAAACACCATATATTTT; CDR3: CASQGGRPLTGNTIYF
size: NA; J: TRBJ2-1; V: TRBV7-2; D: NA; DNA: TGTGCCAGCAGCGTCCTAGGGGGTGAGCAGTTCTTC; CDR3: CASSVLGGEQFF
size: NA; J: TRBJ1-2; V: TRBV9; D: NA; DNA: TGTGCCAGCAGCGCCCCCTATGGCTACACCTTC; CDR3: CASSAPYGYTF
size: NA; J: TRBJ1-6; V: TRBV7-2; D: TRBD1; DNA: TGTGCCAGCAGCCCCCAAGGTAGGACAGGGGTAAAAAATTCACCCCTCCACTTT; CDR3: CASSPQGRTGVKNSPLHF
size: NA; J: TRBJ1-5; V: TRBV6-5; D: TRBD1; DNA: TGTGCCAGCAGTTCCCCGGACAGGGGCGGCAATCAGCCCCAGCATTTT; CDR3: CASSSPDRGGNQPQHF
size: NA; J: TRBJ1-5; V: TRBV18; D: NA; DNA: TGTGCCAGCTCACCAAGTGGGCCGGATCAGCCCCAGCATTTT; CDR3: CASSPSGPDQPQHF
size: NA; J: TRBJ1-1; V: TRBV2; D: NA; DNA: TGTGCCAGCAGTGTCGGCGGGTCCGCTGAAGCTTTCTTT; CDR3: CASSVGGSAEAFF
size: NA; J: TRBJ2-3; V: TRBV30; D: TRBD2; DNA: TGTGCCTGGGCAGCGGGAGGTACAGATACGCAGTATTTT; CDR3: CAWAAGGTDTQYF
size: NA; J: TRBJ2-3; V: TRBV5-1; D: TRBD1; DNA: TGCGCCAGCAGGAGGACAGGGGATAGCACAGATACGCAGTATTTT; CDR3: CASRRTGDSTDTQYF
size: NA; J: TRBJ1-4; V: TRBV6-1; D: NA; DNA: TGTGCCAGCAGTGAAGCGGGAGTTTTTGTAGTTGGACTGGACGAAAAACTGTTTTTT; CDR3: CASSEAGVFVVGLDEKLFF
size: NA; J: TRBJ2-1; V: TRBV18; D: NA; DNA: TGTGCCAGCTCACCACCATTCGCGGGGAACAATGAGCAGTTCTTC; CDR3: CASSPPFAGNNEQFF
size: NA; J: TRBJ2-2; V: TRBV7-6; D: NA; DNA: TGTGCCAGCAGCATGAACACCGGGGAGCTGTTTTTT; CDR3: CASSMNTGELFF
size: NA; J: TRBJ1-4; V: TRBV4-2; D: TRBD1; DNA: TGTGCCAGCAGCCAAGAAGGTTGGGACAGTGAAAAACTGTTTTTT; CDR3: CASSQEGWDSEKLFF
size: NA; J: TRBJ1-4; V: TRBV11-2; D: NA; DNA: TGTGCCAGCAGCTCCAGGCCGGGGGAAAAACTGTTTTTT; CDR3: CASSSRPGEKLFF
size: NA; J: TRBJ2-5; V: TRBV7-9; D: TRBD1; DNA: TGTGCCAGCAGCTCCGGGACAGCTTCGCAAGAGACCCAGTACTTC; CDR3: CASSSGTASQETQYF
size: once; J: TRBJ2-2; V: TRBV6-1; D: NA; DNA: TGTGCCAGCAGGGCCCCCAAGGACCGGGAGCTGTTTTTT; CDR3: CASRAPKDRELFF